The clone carrying this T cell receptor (beta chain) showed up many times. What it recognizes is unknown. TCRdb re-analysed the reads in MiXCR, keeping a single row per CDR3 protein. The repertoire holds hundreds of thousands of distinct CDR3 sequences, with roughly 33% as singletons. The CDR3 is made up of 13 amino acids. Unmatched junction bases numbered 3, after V lost 6 bases and J lost 4 bases. These data are taken from a study of T cell repertoires in cytomegalovirus infection. Study overall: HLA-B-restricted CMV epitopes that are well studied, plus recently identified HLA-C-restricted ones, were used by the study. TCR beta signatures that were public indicated CMV infection and matching HLA type. Study-wide points: Cumulative public TCR beta family frequency identified carriers of CMV plus the relevant HLA. Within the response measured ex vivo, HLA-C-restricted CMV-specific TCR beta clonotypes were dominant.

The clonotype was recovered from a human donor in good health (CMV status not recorded). Some clones in this sample may be carry-over from other donors' samples. The sequencing used cultured CD8+ T cells from PBMCs, collected from culture after CMV antigen stimulation. This chain connects TRBV12-3 or TRBV12-4 to TRBJ2-5, with 9 bases lining up with TRBD2. The CDR3 nucleotides are TGTGCCAGCAGGCCTAGCGGGGTAGAGACCCAGTACTTC. Encoded protein: CASRPSGVETQYF.